The 23 T cell receptor beta chains listed next were all sequenced from one sample in a study of blood T cell repertoires in COVID-19. This table comes from immunoSEQ multiplex PCR, and its TCRdb copy is limited to in-frame clones, with some not included. The table lists approximately 240,000 clones, 80% to 90% of them singletons. The sample was peripheral blood. Receptors originate from a man between 45 and 60 years old who had recovered from COVID-19.

About this clone: Within the sample, other DNA sequences also encode this same CDR3. The CDR3 here is CASSPGGLAGGPGETQYF. DNA of the CDR3: TGTGCCAGCAGCCCTGGGGGACTAGCGGGAGGGCCGGGGGAGACCCAGTACTTC. The chain uses TRBV7-2 and TRBJ2-5; 16 bases line up with TRBD2. The length of the CDR3 is 18 residues. CDR1 and CDR2 from the germline V gene are SGHTA and FQGNSA. V trimming: 5 bases; J trimming: 5 bases; junction bases outside the gene matches: 11.

The chain is built from TRBV18 and TRBJ2-5; 8 bases are shared with TRBD1. V trimming: 5 bases; J trimming: 4 bases; junction bases outside the gene matches: 6. The CDR3 runs to 14 residues. Germline CDR1 and CDR2: KGHSH and LQKENI. The CDR3 is CASSKTGVGETQYF. The CDR3 DNA sequence: TGTGCCAGCTCAAAGACAGGGGTTGGAGAGACCCAGTACTTC.

J is TRBJ2-3 and V is TRBV6-1; D gene unclear. The germline V and J ends were trimmed by 1 base and 2 bases, with 16 bases remaining between them. The germline V gene has CDR1 MNHNS and CDR2 SASEGT. The CDR3 has 17 residues. The CDR3 sequence: CASSEDPRAYNTDTQYF. Written as DNA, the CDR3 is TGTGCCAGCAGTGAAGACCCCCGAGCTTATAACACAGATACGCAGTATTTT.

V is TRBV27 and J is TRBJ2-3, with D possibly TRBD2 on 6 matching bases. The CDR3 has 17 residues. The germline V gene encodes CDR1 MNHEY and CDR2 SMNVEV (reference sequence). V lost 5 bases and J 1 base, leaving 19 bases between the germline ends. For the CDR3, the DNA is TGTGCCAGCAGTAATTTAAATGGGGAGGTTGGCACAGATACGCAGTATTTT. Its translation is CASSNLNGEVGTDTQYF.

This clone showed up just a few times. The chain joins TRBV18 to TRBJ1-6, with 7 bases matching TRBD1. CDR1 KGHSH and CDR2 LQKENI come from the germline V gene. V was pared by 3 bases and J by 6 bases, with 5 bases of the junction left unmatched. The CDR3 covers 15 residues. This chain's CDR3 is CASSPPQGGNSPLHF. Here the CDR3 DNA reads TGTGCCAGCTCACCGCCGCAGGGGGGTAATTCACCCCTCCACTTT.

This chain connects TRBV19 to TRBJ2-1, with 16 nucleotides matching TRBD2. V gave up 4 bases and J gave up 2 bases; unmatched junction bases: 5. This CDR3 is built from 18 residues. Germline V gene data show CDR1 as LNHDA and CDR2 as SQIVND (reference sequence). Here the CDR3 reads CASSSPGTSGRAYNEQFF. DNA for the CDR3: TGTGCCAGTAGTAGTCCCGGGACTAGCGGGAGGGCCTACAATGAGCAGTTCTTC.

In its sample, this clone was seen a few times. The V gene is TRBV27, the J gene TRBJ2-2, with D perhaps TRBD2 (5 bases). The CDR3 extends over 14 amino acids. Trimming removed 5 bases at V and 7 bases at J, with 14 bases between. Looked up from germline, CDR1 is MNHEY and CDR2 is SMNVEV (reference sequence). The CDR3 is CASSPNTRGGELFF. The CDR3 coding sequence is TGTGCCAGCAGTCCCAATACTAGAGGCGGGGAGCTGTTTTTT.

The chain links TRBV15 to TRBJ2-5, with 11 bases matching TRBD2. Germline CDR1 LNHNV, CDR2 YYDKDF (reference sequence). Trimming took 8 bases from V and 7 from J; bases not matched to a gene: 6. The length of the CDR3 is 13 residues. The CDR3 loop is CATRSGRGWTQYF. As DNA, the CDR3 is TGTGCCACCCGTAGCGGGAGGGGATGGACCCAGTACTTC.

The chain combines TRBV7-2 with TRBJ1-5; D is perhaps TRBD1 (6 bases). CDR1 is SGHTA, CDR2 FQGNSA, per germline. V lost 2 bases, J lost 4 bases, and 15 bases lay in between. The CDR3 sequence is 16 residues long. The CDR3 DNA follows: TGTGCCAGCAGCTTACGGGGGGGGGCCGGGAATCAGCCCCAGCATTTT. Protein sequence: CASSLRGGAGNQPQHF. Full variable domain (missing parts from reference TRBV7-2 and TRBJ1-5): GAGVSQSPSNKVTEKGKDVELRCDPISGHTALYWYRQSLGQGLEFLIYFQGNSAPDKSGLPSDRFSAERTGGSVSTLTIQRTQQEDSAVYLCASSLRGGAGNQPQHFGDGTRLSIL.

The chain links TRBV9 to TRBJ2-7, with 9 bases aligning to TRBD1. The CDR3 is 13 amino acids. Germline values: CDR1 SGDLS, CDR2 YYNGEE. Trimming at V came to 2 bases and at J to 6 bases, leaving 3 bases not matched to a gene. CDR3 in DNA: TGTGCCAGCAGCGTGGTGGACAGGGGCGAGCAGTACTTC. This sequence encodes CASSVVDRGEQYF.

The chain employs TRBV29-1 and TRBJ2-1, with 11 bases that match TRBD2. Germline trimming cut 2 bases from V and 7 bases from J; bases unmatched to any gene: 13. The germline V gene encodes CDR1 SQVTM and CDR2 ANQGSEA. This CDR3 is built from 17 residues. CDR3 DNA sequence: TGCAGCGTTGAACTTCTACTAGCGGGAGCCGGCGGGAATGAGCAGTTCTTC. Translation: CSVELLLAGAGGNEQFF.

This clone was seen more than once but under ten times. V is TRBV5-1 and J is TRBJ1-1; 7 nucleotides match TRBD1. V trimming: 3 bases; J trimming: 2 bases; junction bases outside the gene matches: 7. CDR3 length equals 15 residues. CDR1 and CDR2 from the germline V gene are SGHRS and YFSETQ. The CDR3 protein is CASSYSGTANTEAFF. The CDR3 DNA follows: TGCGCCAGCAGCTACTCCGGGACAGCAAACACTGAAGCTTTCTTT.

CDR3 sequence (DNA): TGCGCCAGCAGCTTGGGTTTCGTAGAGAACACCGGGGAGCTGTTTTTT. Translating gives CASSLGFVENTGELFF. The gene calls are TRBV5-1 and TRBJ2-2; D is unresolved. V was shortened by 0 bases and J by 1 base, with 10 bases between the two germline ends. The CDR3 is 16 amino acids. The germline gives CDR1 SGHRS, CDR2 YFSETQ.

The chain links TRBV6-2 or TRBV6-3 to TRBJ2-1; 7 bases match TRBD2. The CDR3 has 14 amino acids. Germline loops: CDR1 MNHEY, CDR2 SVGEGT. The trim removed 6 bases at V and 3 bases at J, leaving 5 bases unmatched. As DNA, the CDR3 is TGTGCCAGCAGCCTCGGACTAGGCTACAATGAGCAGTTCTTC. It yields the protein CASSLGLGYNEQFF.

The chain uses TRBV12-2 and TRBJ1-4; the D segment call TRBD1 is taken from the table without a DNA check. TRBV12-2 is shown as a pseudogene. There are 14 residues in the CDR3. The CDR3 loop reads CASRQGQDNEKLFF. The CDR3 nucleotides read TGTGCAAGTCGCCAGGGACAGGATAATGAAAAACTGTTTTTT.

In DNA form, the CDR3 reads TGCGCCAGCGGCGAAAGGGACAGGACGAACACCGGGGAGCTGTTTTTT. Protein product: CASGERDRTNTGELFF. The rearrangement links TRBV10-2 to TRBJ2-2; TRBD1 aligns across 8 bases. The junction had 8 bases not matched to a gene; V was cut back by 8 bases and J by 0 bases. Per germline, CDR1 WSHSY and CDR2 SAAADI. The CDR3 is 16 amino acids.

The rearrangement uses TRBV11-3 and TRBJ2-2; tentatively, D is TRBD2 (6 bases). V shed 5 bases and J shed 3 bases, with 16 bases lying between them. Germline values: CDR1 SGHNT, CDR2 YENEEA. This CDR3 is built from 16 residues. This chain's CDR3 is CASSPRDSSYTGELFF. In DNA, the CDR3 is TGTGCCAGCAGCCCTCGGGACTCCTCATACACCGGGGAGCTGTTTTTT.

The rearrangement joins TRBV3-1 (or the pseudogene TRBV3-2) to TRBJ2-6; TRBD2 is a possible D gene (6 bases). Per the germline V gene, CDR1 is LGHDT and CDR2 is YNNKEL (reference sequence). Trimming shortened V by 4 bases and J by 0 bases, and 13 bases separated the two germline ends. The CDR3 spans 17 residues. CDR3: CASSRGKGSSGANVLTF. The DNA of the CDR3 is TGTGCCAGCAGCCGCGGGAAGGGGTCCTCTGGGGCCAACGTCCTGACTTTC.

This clone was seen a single time. J is TRBJ2-7 and V is TRBV6-5; 8 nucleotides agree with TRBD1. The CDR3 length is 15 residues. The V and J ends lost 0 bases and 4 bases, in that order; junction bases with no gene match: 5. Per germline, CDR1 MNHEY and CDR2 SVGAGI. The CDR3 region is CASSYSDRGWYEQYF. In nucleotides, the CDR3 is TGTGCCAGCAGTTACTCTGACAGGGGCTGGTACGAGCAGTACTTC.

The chain joins TRBV3-1 (or the pseudogene TRBV3-2) to TRBJ2-4; D is unclear. Trimming stripped 5 bases from V and 5 bases from J, with 7 bases between. The CDR3 is 12 residues long. Germline V gene sequence: CDR1 LGHDT, CDR2 YNNKEL (reference sequence). CDR3 amino acids: CASSRRENIQYF. DNA for the CDR3: TGTGCCAGCAGCAGAAGAGAAAACATTCAGTACTTC.

CDR3 DNA: TGTGCCAGCAGCCTCTCAATTGGGGCCTTGAACAATGAGCAGTTCTTC. Its translation: CASSLSIGALNNEQFF. The genes are TRBV7-9 and TRBJ2-1; perhaps TRBD1 as D (5 bases). The germline gives CDR1 SEHNR, CDR2 FQNEAQ (reference sequence). V was cut by 5 bases and J by 5 bases, with 19 bases left in between. There are 16 residues in the CDR3.

This clone was seen a single time. This rearrangement joins TRBV6-1 to TRBJ2-3; no firm D call. Deletions cut 4 bases from V and 2 bases from J, with 16 bases between. The CDR3 contains 16 residues. CDR1 and CDR2 from the germline V gene are MNHNS and SASEGT. The CDR3 sequence is CASSAPVVGYTDTQYF. CDR3 bases: TGTGCCAGCAGTGCCCCGGTAGTCGGTTACACAGATACGCAGTATTTT.

This chain links TRBV18 with TRBJ2-2; weak D call: TRBD2 (5 bases). There are 15 residues in the CDR3. Trimming left V 2 bases short and J 2 bases short, with 9 bases between. In germline, CDR1 is KGHSH, CDR2 LQKENI. CDR3 nucleotide sequence: TGTGCCAGCTCACCAGCCGGGGTCAACACCGGGGAGCTGTTTTTT. Residues: CASSPAGVNTGELFF.